These 13 T cell receptor beta chains originate from one sample sequenced in a study of technical replicates of blood from a handful of donors. Clones were sequenced by immunoSEQ multiplex PCR, and TCRdb holds only the in-frame ones, with some missing. The sample consists of over 90,000 clones, approximately 96% of them appearing once. Material: T cells isolated from PBMCs. The receptor source for this set is a human donor in good health.

The chain uses TRBV27 and TRBJ2-3, with D possibly matching TRBD1 (5 bases). The germline CDR1 and CDR2 sequences are MNHEY and SMNVEV (reference sequence). CDR3 length: 13 amino acids. V shed 8 bases and J shed 0 bases, with 9 bases lying between them. CDR3 sequence (DNA): TGTGCCAGCTTGACAGAGAGCACAGATACGCAGTATTTT. Protein sequence: CASLTESTDTQYF.

In its sample, this clone was seen once. The rearrangement uses TRBV7-9 and TRBJ2-7, with 10 bases lining up with TRBD2. CDR3 length equals 17 residues. V dropped 1 base and J dropped 0; count of bases not matched to a gene: 6. Germline V gene data show CDR1 as SEHNR and CDR2 as FQNEAQ (reference sequence). In DNA form, the CDR3 reads TGTGCCAGCAGCTTAGGATTACTAGCGGGACGCTCCTACGAGCAGTACTTC. Translation: CASSLGLLAGRSYEQYF.

CDR3 in amino acids: CASSLTGTNEKLFF. CDR3 DNA: TGTGCCAGCAGTCTTACAGGAACTAATGAAAAACTGTTTTTT. This chain joins TRBV28 and TRBJ1-4; weak D call: TRBD1 (5 bases). The germline V gene encodes CDR1 MDHEN and CDR2 SYDVKM. Trimming left V 5 bases short and J 1 base short, with 8 bases between. This CDR3 region has 14 residues.

The chain has TRBV7-2 and TRBJ2-3, with 9 bases lining up with TRBD2. The CDR3 has 15 residues. J was trimmed by 0 bases and V by 5 bases; bases with no gene match: 3. Germline values: CDR1 SGHTA, CDR2 FQGNSA. CDR3: CASSVSGSSTDTQYF. The CDR3 nucleotides are TGTGCCAGCAGCGTTAGCGGGAGTAGCACAGATACGCAGTATTTT.

The chain carries TRBV7-2 and TRBJ1-1, with 9 bases aligning to TRBD1. This CDR3 contains 11 residues. V gave up 3 bases and J gave up 12 bases; unmatched junction bases: 2. Per the germline V gene, CDR1 is SGHTA and CDR2 is FQGNSA. CDR3 protein: CASSFTGGPFF. The CDR3 nucleotides read TGTGCCAGCAGCTTTACAGGGGGCCCTTTCTTT.

This sequence joins TRBV7-2 and TRBJ2-5; TRBD2 aligns across 8 bases. Looked up from germline, CDR1 is SGHTA and CDR2 is FQGNSA. V was clipped by 5 bases and J by 0 bases; unmatched bases: 8. CDR3 size: 16 residues. The CDR3 DNA follows: TGTGCCAGCAGCGTCGGGACTAGAGGATACCAAGAGACCCAGTACTTC. It specifies CASSVGTRGYQETQYF.

The rearrangement links TRBV6-5 to TRBJ2-7, with a weak D call TRBD1 (6 bases). The CDR3 contains 12 residues. V was pared by 5 bases and J by 2 bases, with 7 bases between. Per germline, CDR1 MNHEY and CDR2 SVGAGI. As DNA, the CDR3 is TGTGCCAGCAGTAGGACAGCCTACGAGCAGTACTTC. Its protein product is CASSRTAYEQYF.

This chain connects TRBV2 to TRBJ2-2; the match to TRBD1 covers 12 bases. This CDR3 is 17 amino acids long. Germline V gene lookup returns CDR1 SNHLY and CDR2 FYNNEI. After removal of 7 bases from V and 7 bases from J, the junction contained 13 bases not matched to a gene. CDR3 residues: CASKDSGTGGVGGELFF. The CDR3 DNA reads as TGTGCCAGCAAGGACTCCGGGACAGGGGGCGTGGGCGGGGAGCTGTTTTTT.

J is TRBJ1-2 and V is TRBV5-5; 7 bases line up with TRBD1. This CDR3 comprises 16 residues. With V trimmed by 4 bases and J by 8 bases, 17 bases remained unmatched. Germline V lookup: CDR1 SGHKS, CDR2 YYEKEE (reference sequence). CDR3 region: CASSPTILRGPHGYTF. CDR3 in DNA: TGTGCCAGCAGCCCCACCATATTGAGGGGGCCGCACGGCTACACCTTC.

This chain joins TRBV19 and TRBJ2-5; D not certain. The CDR3 loop spans 13 amino acids. V gave up 3 bases and J gave up 2 bases, with 7 bases separating them. The germline CDR1 and CDR2 sequences are LNHDA and SQIVND (reference sequence). CDR3 bases: TGTGCCAGTAGTATCTACTTACAAGAGACCCAGTACTTC. Protein product: CASSIYLQETQYF.

The J gene is TRBJ2-7, the V gene TRBV5-4, with TRBD2 matching 10 bases. This CDR3 comprises 18 residues. The J segment lost 2 bases and the V segment lost 1 base, leaving 12 bases of the junction unmatched. Germline V CDR1 and CDR2: SGHNT, YYREEE (reference sequence). Here the CDR3 reads CASSLSVAGGPVTYEQYF. In nucleotides, the CDR3 is TGTGCCAGCAGCTTGTCGGTAGCGGGAGGTCCTGTTACCTACGAGCAGTACTTC.

The chain has TRBV5-8 and TRBJ1-2; no firm D call. Germline V lookup: CDR1 SGHTS, CDR2 YDEGEE. CDR3 length: 13 amino acids. V was cut by 3 bases and J by 1 base, with 7 bases left in between. In DNA, the CDR3 is TGTGCCAGCAGCTCCCGCGGTAACTATGGCTACACCTTC. Translation: CASSSRGNYGYTF.

The chain combines TRBV12-5 with TRBJ1-1; the match to TRBD1 covers 9 bases. There are 20 residues in the CDR3. CDR1 is LGHNT and CDR2 is FRNRAP in the germline V gene. V shed 1 base and J 3 bases; nucleotides not matched to a gene: 18. The CDR3: CASGLGGTRGLRQGDTEAFF. In nucleotides, the CDR3 is TGTGCTAGTGGTTTGGGGGGGACCCGGGGGTTAAGACAGGGGGACACTGAAGCTTTCTTT.